This is a list of T cell receptor beta chains from one sample in a study of T cells after yellow fever vaccination. TCRdb fed the 5' RACE reads into MiXCR, producing one record per CDR3 protein. The sample carries approximately 610,000 distinct CDR3 sequences, around 16% recorded once. The specimen was PBMCs, collected less than 6 days after the first yellow fever vaccination. These receptors all come from a man younger than 35 who received the YFV17D yellow fever vaccine. CDR3s include the opening cysteine and the closing phenylalanine or tryptophan. The order of the fields is D gene, J gene, V gene, clone size, CDR3 DNA, CDR3 protein. D genes are given only for firm matches. Clone size is shown for a subset of rows, as once, few, many or a class of expanded clone.

D gene: TRBD2; J gene: TRBJ2-2; V gene: TRBV7-7; clone size: few; CDR3 DNA: TGTGCCAGCAGCTCCGGGACTAGACCTGAACGGGCCGGGGAGCTGTTTTTT; CDR3 protein: CASSSGTRPERAGELFF
D gene: .; J gene: TRBJ1-1; V gene: TRBV29-1; clone size: .; CDR3 DNA: TGCAGCGTTGCTCCCGGGTGGGTGGGCACTGAAGCTTTCTTT; CDR3 protein: CSVAPGWVGTEAFF
D gene: .; J gene: TRBJ1-1; V gene: TRBV12-3/TRBV12-4; clone size: many; CDR3 DNA: TGTGCCAGCACCTCTGGGGTCCTGGGAGCTTTCTTT; CDR3 protein: CASTSGVLGAFF
D gene: .; J gene: TRBJ2-7; V gene: TRBV18; clone size: .; CDR3 DNA: TGTGCCAGCTCACCACCGGCTCAGAACGAGCAGTACTTC; CDR3 protein: CASSPPAQNEQYF
D gene: TRBD2; J gene: TRBJ2-3; V gene: TRBV7-8; clone size: .; CDR3 DNA: TGTGCCAGCAGCTTAGGACCTGGTCCCGGGACTAGCAGCCTTACAGATACGCAGTATTTT; CDR3 protein: CASSLGPGPGTSSLTDTQYF
D gene: .; J gene: TRBJ2-6; V gene: TRBV5-1; clone size: .; CDR3 DNA: TGCGCCAGCAGCCCGACGACTGCCTCTGGGGCCAACGTCCTGACTTTC; CDR3 protein: CASSPTTASGANVLTF
D gene: .; J gene: TRBJ2-5; V gene: TRBV20-1; clone size: .; CDR3 DNA: TGCAGTGCTAGGCACCGAGAGACCCAGTACTTC; CDR3 protein: CSARHRETQYF
D gene: TRBD1; J gene: TRBJ2-2; V gene: TRBV6-2/TRBV6-3; clone size: .; CDR3 DNA: TGTGCCAGCAACCCCAGGCCGGGACAGGGATACACCGGGGAGCTGTTTTTT; CDR3 protein: CASNPRPGQGYTGELFF
D gene: .; J gene: TRBJ1-5; V gene: TRBV6-2/TRBV6-3; clone size: few; CDR3 DNA: TGTGCCAGCTGGGGCAGGGGAATGGTCTATCGCAATCAGCCCCAGCATTTT; CDR3 protein: CASWGRGMVYRNQPQHF
D gene: .; J gene: TRBJ2-5; V gene: TRBV30; clone size: .; CDR3 DNA: TGTGCCTGGAGGGCCCTGGGGAGAGGCAGGGAAGAGACCCAGTACTTC; CDR3 protein: CAWRALGRGREETQYF
D gene: .; J gene: TRBJ1-1; V gene: TRBV7-9; clone size: .; CDR3 DNA: TGTGCCAGCAGCCGCTCGTTGGGGGATGAAGCTTTCTTT; CDR3 protein: CASSRSLGDEAFF
D gene: .; J gene: TRBJ1-1; V gene: TRBV7-2; clone size: many; CDR3 DNA: TGTGCCAGCAGCTTAGCGCGGGGTGAGACTGAAGCTTTCTTT; CDR3 protein: CASSLARGETEAFF
D gene: .; J gene: TRBJ2-1; V gene: TRBV14; clone size: few; CDR3 DNA: TGTGCCAGCTCACCGGGGGTGTACAATGAGCAGTTCTTC; CDR3 protein: CASSPGVYNEQFF
D gene: .; J gene: TRBJ1-2; V gene: TRBV7-2; clone size: few; CDR3 DNA: TGTGCCAGCTCCTCAATGGGGGTGAACTATGGCTACACCTTC; CDR3 protein: CASSSMGVNYGYTF
D gene: TRBD2; J gene: TRBJ2-1; V gene: TRBV10-3; clone size: .; CDR3 DNA: TGTGCCATCAGTGAGTCGAGCGGGGGGGCTTTAAGGCAGTTCTTC; CDR3 protein: CAISESSGGALRQFF
D gene: .; J gene: TRBJ1-2; V gene: TRBV7-9; clone size: few; CDR3 DNA: TGTGCCAGCAGCCCCCGTGGCGGCAGCTATGGCTACACCTTC; CDR3 protein: CASSPRGGSYGYTF
D gene: .; J gene: TRBJ1-1; V gene: TRBV5-1; clone size: few; CDR3 DNA: TGCGCCAGCAGCCCGATCCCGGGCACTGAAGCTTTCTTT; CDR3 protein: CASSPIPGTEAFF